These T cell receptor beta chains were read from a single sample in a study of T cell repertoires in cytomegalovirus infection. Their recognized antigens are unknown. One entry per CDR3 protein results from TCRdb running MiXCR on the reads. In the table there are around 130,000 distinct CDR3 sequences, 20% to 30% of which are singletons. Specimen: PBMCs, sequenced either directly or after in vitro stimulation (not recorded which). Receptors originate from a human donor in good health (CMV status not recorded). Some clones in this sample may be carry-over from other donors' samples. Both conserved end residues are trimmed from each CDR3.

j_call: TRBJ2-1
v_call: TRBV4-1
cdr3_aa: ASSPLGGRPDNEQF

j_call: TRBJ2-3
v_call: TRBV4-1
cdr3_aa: ASSQDPGTDTQY

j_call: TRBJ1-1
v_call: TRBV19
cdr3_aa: ASTIPNTEAF

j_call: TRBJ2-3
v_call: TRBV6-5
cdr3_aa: ASSYSSGRREAQY

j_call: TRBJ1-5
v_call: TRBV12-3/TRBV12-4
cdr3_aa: ASRTTGDGNQPQH

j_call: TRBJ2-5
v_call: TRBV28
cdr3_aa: ASSFRQGPIQETQY

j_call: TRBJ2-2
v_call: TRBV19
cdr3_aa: ASRFLGNTGELF

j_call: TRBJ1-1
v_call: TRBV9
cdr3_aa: ASSPKVGDPPNTEAF

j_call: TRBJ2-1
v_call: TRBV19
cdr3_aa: ASSQQGRNEQF

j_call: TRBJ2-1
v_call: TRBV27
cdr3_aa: ASSLPGLAGVYNEQF

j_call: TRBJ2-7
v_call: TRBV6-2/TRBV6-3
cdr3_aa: ASSQLRPGVEQY

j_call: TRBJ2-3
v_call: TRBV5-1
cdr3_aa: ASSWTSGLSTDTQY

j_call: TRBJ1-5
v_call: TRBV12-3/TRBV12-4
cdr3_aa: ASGGGIQPQH

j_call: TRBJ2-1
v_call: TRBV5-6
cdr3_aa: ASSLRTPNNEQF

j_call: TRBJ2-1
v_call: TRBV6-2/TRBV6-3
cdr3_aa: ASSYVAGGPKYNEQF

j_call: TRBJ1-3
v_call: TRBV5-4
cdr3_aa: ASSLGGTGFSGNTIY

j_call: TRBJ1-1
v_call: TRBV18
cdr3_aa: ASSPPLAMNTEAF

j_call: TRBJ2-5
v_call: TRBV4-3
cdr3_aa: ASSRIVSGTGETQY

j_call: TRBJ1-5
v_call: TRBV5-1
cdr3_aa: ASSPRGGNQPQH

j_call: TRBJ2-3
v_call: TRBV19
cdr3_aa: ASSIQDRVIRTDTQY

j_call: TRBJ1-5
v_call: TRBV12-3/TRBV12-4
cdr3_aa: ASTQGGVGQPQH

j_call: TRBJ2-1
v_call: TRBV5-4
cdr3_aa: ASRDPNENEQF

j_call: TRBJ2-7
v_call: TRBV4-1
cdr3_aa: ASSQEEGFYEQY

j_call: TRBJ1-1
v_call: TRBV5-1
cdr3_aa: ASSRHTPRTEAF

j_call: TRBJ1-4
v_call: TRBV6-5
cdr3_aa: ASSYVRGINEKLF

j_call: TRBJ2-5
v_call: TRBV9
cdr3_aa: ASSVGGQPQETQY

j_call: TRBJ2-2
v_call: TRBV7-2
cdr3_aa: ASRDWRWSTGELF